Listed below are T cell receptor beta chains from one sample, sequenced in a study of OX40 agonist ivuxolimab in advanced cancers. TCRdb's table, derived via immunoSEQ multiplex PCR, lists solely in-frame clones and lacks some. The table records 30,000 or so clones, approximately 90% of them present only once. The source was CD4+ or CD8+ T cells sorted from blood, collected in a trial of the OX40 agonist ivuxolimab. Source of these receptors: an adult with an advanced solid tumor such as melanoma, head and neck, liver or kidney cancer. Each CDR3 is given without its conserved first and last residue. The D gene is left open where the match is weak.

d_call v_call cdr3_aa
TRBD2 TRBV4-1 ASSQDGGGDTQY
TRBD1 TRBV19 ASRDLDRVYNEQF
TRBD2 TRBV7-6 ASSPGTSGRAAQF
NA TRBV19 ASSIVGQANQPQH
NA TRBV7-9 ASSPGTVDPS
NA TRBV28 ASSGTLGEQY
TRBD1 TRBV7-9 ASSAPGQSNSPLH
TRBD1 TRBV6-6 ATWDSSNSPLH
NA TRBV27 ASSFSRTGEQY
TRBD2 TRBV11-2 ASSLEVAGGTGELF
TRBD2 TRBV5-6 ASSLAGLARYEQY
NA TRBV7-7 ASSSGPQETQY
NA TRBV7-2 ASSLAGRDYEQY
NA TRBV7-7 ASSSTSGGTDTQY
NA TRBV9 ASSLGGDTSYEQY
NA TRBV7-8 ASSSQDLRGELF
NA TRBV28 ASSYVGAGQNTGELF
NA TRBV11-1 ASSGRQGGYEQY
TRBD1 TRBV5-1 ASQGQGGYEQY
NA TRBV21-1 ASSKELTAGPMREDTEAF
NA TRBV19 ASSIGGGYNEQF
NA TRBV7-9 ASSSDTYEQY
NA TRBV11-2 ASSSGETQY
NA TRBV6-5 ASTHGRGNYEQY
NA TRBV9 ASSVSQEGSIGYT
NA TRBV11-1 ASSREGGYEQY
NA TRBV7-8 ASSPGGTAYEQY
TRBD1 TRBV13 ASSFRGQGPYNEQF
NA TRBV5-6 ASSWELDSGYGYT
TRBD1 TRBV7-9 ASRQGDGEAF
NA TRBV29-1 SVEDLGLLH
NA TRBV5-3 ARSERTYNEQF
TRBD2 TRBV11-3 ASSPTALAGDTQY
NA TRBV30 AWSGGNYYEQY
NA TRBV27 ASSPNGQLYEQY